The clone carrying this T cell receptor beta chain was found many times. Amplification of TCR beta CDR3 regions was performed using RNA transcripts as template. First-round RT-PCR targeting the TCR CDR3 was performed with the HTBI primer set. TCRdb independently ran MiXCR on the multiplex PCR reads; one entry per CDR3 protein. Of 400,000 to 600,000 distinct CDR3 sequences listed, around 21% were seen once; the top ten hold around 27%. The data originate from a study of T cells in Graves' hyperthyroidism and ophthalmopathy. V shed 5 bases and J shed 6 bases, with 13 bases lying between them. CDR1 and CDR2 (germline): SGHTA, FQGTGA. This CDR3 has 13 amino acids. PBMCs were obtained from 10 ml fresh peripheral blood.

The TCR was taken from a young man with Graves' hyperthyroidism. Sequenced input: blood. The genes are TRBV7-3 and TRBJ1-2; D gene uncertain. The CDR3 protein is CASSPTVYHGYTF. Written as DNA, the CDR3 is TGTGCCAGCAGCCCTACGGTTTACCATGGCTACACCTTC. The complete variable domain, with remaining parts taken from reference TRBV7-3 and TRBJ1-2, reads GAGVSQTPSNKVTEKGKYVELRCDPISGHTALYWYRQSLGQGPEFLIYFQGTGAADDSGLPNDRFFAVRPEGSVSTLKIQRTERGDSAVYLCASSPTVYHGYTFGSGTRLTVV.